The 32 T cell receptor beta chains given below trace back to one sample, sequenced in a study of blood T cell repertoires in COVID-19. Method: immunoSEQ multiplex PCR; TCRdb's copy keeps in-frame clones and lacks some. In the table there are 150,000 to 200,000 clones, roughly 80% of which are singletons. The sequenced sample was peripheral blood. All receptors derive from a man aged 70 or older with acute or convalescent COVID-19.

The V and J genes are TRBV2 and TRBJ1-4; TRBD1 is a possible D gene (6 bases). The V end lost 3 bases, the J end lost 4 bases, and 18 bases lay between the germline ends. The length of the CDR3 is 17 residues. Germline CDR1 reads SNHLY; CDR2 reads FYNNEI. Written as DNA, the CDR3 is TGTGCCAGCAGTGAGGGGCAGCAAAGGGGGTATAATGAAAAACTGTTTTTT. Amino acids: CASSEGQQRGYNEKLFF.

The V and J genes are TRBV7-3 and TRBJ1-5, with D possibly matching TRBD1 (5 bases). V dropped 3 bases and J dropped 4 bases, with 10 bases sitting between them. Germline values: CDR1 SGHTA, CDR2 FQGTGA. The length of the CDR3 is 14 residues. In DNA, the CDR3 is TGTGCCAGCAGCTTCAGGGTTGCAAATCAGCCCCAGCATTTT. Amino acids: CASSFRVANQPQHF. Using reference TRBV7-3 and TRBJ1-5 for the parts outside the CDR3, the full variable domain is GAGVSQTPSNKVTEKGKYVELRCDPISGHTALYWYRQSLGQGPEFLIYFQGTGAADDSGLPNDRFFAVRPEGSVSTLKIQRTERGDSAVYLCASSFRVANQPQHFGDGTRLSIL.

This chain joins TRBV19 and TRBJ2-2; 9 bases align to TRBD1. Germline V gives CDR1 LNHDA, CDR2 SQIVND (reference sequence). V lost 6 bases and J lost 3; bases outside the gene matches: 5. This CDR3 comprises 15 residues. In DNA, the CDR3 is TGTGCCAGTAGCCTGACAGGGGGGCACACCGGGGAGCTGTTTTTT. This gives the protein CASSLTGGHTGELFF.

J is TRBJ1-4 and V is TRBV5-6; D gene uncertain. The CDR3 length is 14 residues. Germline V gene sequence: CDR1 SGHDT, CDR2 YYEEEE. Trimming pared 0 bases from V and 4 bases from J, leaving 7 bases between. This chain's CDR3 is CASSLGRYNEKLFF. For the CDR3, the DNA is TGTGCCAGCAGCTTGGGTCGCTATAATGAAAAACTGTTTTTT.

The chain recombines TRBV6-5 with TRBJ1-1, with TRBD1 matching 7 bases. Germline lookup yields CDR1 MNHEY and CDR2 SVGAGI. CDR3 size: 15 residues. Losses at the gene ends were 5 bases for V and 5 bases for J; bases not matched to a gene: 11. The CDR3 region has the DNA TGTGCCAGCAGTAAGACAGGGTTGAGAGAAACTGAAGCTTTCTTT. Its translation: CASSKTGLRETEAFF.

This clone showed up just once. The gene calls are TRBV7-2 and TRBJ2-7; 7 bases are shared with TRBD1. CDR1 is SGHTA and CDR2 is FQGNSA in the germline V gene. The CDR3 runs 13 residues. V dropped 4 bases and J dropped 6; count of bases not matched to a gene: 6. The DNA for the CDR3 is TGTGCCAGCAGCTCGTCGACAGGGTTCGAGCAGTACTTC. It is translated as CASSSSTGFEQYF.

The chain carries TRBV25-1 and TRBJ1-4; TRBD1 aligns across 8 bases. Germline V gene sequence: CDR1 MGHDK, CDR2 SYGVNS. V trimming: 2 bases; J trimming: 8 bases; junction bases outside the gene matches: 16. The CDR3 contains 18 residues. CDR3: CASSESSTGVWGAEKLFF. The CDR3 DNA sequence: TGTGCCAGCAGTGAAAGTTCGACAGGGGTATGGGGCGCCGAAAAACTGTTTTTT.

This clone has only a few counts. The chain employs TRBV5-1 and TRBJ1-3; possibly TRBD1 for D (5 bases). With 6 bases removed from V and 1 base from J, the gap between germline ends came to 11 bases. CDR3 size: 14 residues. In germline, CDR1 is SGHRS, CDR2 YFSETQ. In DNA, the CDR3 is TGCGCCAGCACCCTAGGGACTTCTGGAAACACCATATATTTT. Its protein product is CASTLGTSGNTIYF.

The V call is TRBV2, the J call TRBJ1-3; D possibly corresponds to TRBD1 (5 bases). The CDR3 is made up of 15 amino acids. The V end lost 4 bases, the J end lost 1 base, and 11 bases lay between the germline ends. From germline, CDR1 is SNHLY and CDR2 FYNNEI. The CDR3 sequence: CASSARVGSGNTIYF. CDR3 nucleotides: TGTGCCAGCAGTGCCAGGGTAGGGTCTGGAAACACCATATATTTT.

In DNA form, the CDR3 reads TGTGCCAGCAGCCCCGGTGCGTCGGCCTACAATGAGCAGTTCTTC. Protein product: CASSPGASAYNEQFF. The chain is built from TRBV11-3 and TRBJ2-1; D unresolved. Germline lookup yields CDR1 SGHNT and CDR2 YENEEA. This CDR3 comprises 15 residues. Trimming removed 5 bases from V and 2 bases from J, with 13 bases in between.

V usage is TRBV6-5 and J usage is TRBJ2-2; 9 bases agree with TRBD2. Trimming cost V 7 bases and J 4 bases; bases outside gene matches: 4. The CDR3 loop spans 14 amino acids. Per the germline V gene, CDR1 is MNHEY and CDR2 is SVGAGI. Here the CDR3 reads CASISGGSTGELFF. The CDR3 DNA sequence: TGTGCCAGCATCAGCGGGGGGTCCACCGGGGAGCTGTTTTTT.

The CDR3 here is CASSWAHNTGELFF. The CDR3 nucleotides are TGTGCCAGCAGTTGGGCCCACAACACCGGGGAGCTGTTTTTT. V usage is TRBV6-4 and J usage is TRBJ2-2; no definite D call. V lost 5 bases and J 2 bases, leaving 9 bases between the germline ends. The length of the CDR3 is 14 residues. In germline, CDR1 is MRHNA, CDR2 SNTAGT.

This chain joins TRBV6-5 and TRBJ2-2; 7 bases agree with TRBD1. Looked up from germline, CDR1 is MNHEY and CDR2 is SVGAGI. This CDR3 comprises 14 residues. V trimming: 11 bases; J trimming: 1 base; junction bases outside the gene matches: 7. CDR3 sequence reads: CAGRQGGNTGELFF. CDR3 DNA: TGTGCCGGACGACAGGGTGGGAACACCGGGGAGCTGTTTTTT.

The chain recombines TRBV6-1 with TRBJ1-2; possible D gene TRBD1, 6 bases. The CDR3 consists of 15 residues. V was clipped by 2 bases and J by 4 bases, with 14 bases between them. Germline V gene sequence: CDR1 MNHNS, CDR2 SASEGT. Here the CDR3 DNA reads TGTGCCAGCAGTGAATCGCGGGGGGCCTCCTATGGCTACACCTTC. Its translation: CASSESRGASYGYTF.

This sequence joins TRBV28 and TRBJ1-1; D not resolved. This CDR3 has 15 amino acids. V was clipped by 3 bases and J by 3 bases, with 14 bases between them. CDR1 and CDR2 (germline): MDHEN, SYDVKM. The CDR3: CASSFLSTTDTEAFF. As DNA, the CDR3 is TGTGCCAGCAGTTTTCTGAGCACCACCGACACTGAAGCTTTCTTT.

The rearrangement links TRBV10-3 to TRBJ1-4; 9 nucleotides line up with TRBD1. Germline V CDR1 and CDR2: ENHRY, SYGVKD. The CDR3 length is 16 residues. Trimming removed 0 bases from V and 8 bases from J; junction bases left unmatched: 7. The CDR3 region is CAISESPGQGGEKLFF. CDR3 nucleotides: TGTGCCATCAGTGAGTCCCCGGGACAGGGAGGAGAAAAACTGTTTTTT.

V is TRBV28 and J is TRBJ1-5; D unresolved. Trimming removed 6 bases at V and 0 bases at J, with 12 bases between. From germline, CDR1 is MDHEN and CDR2 SYDVKM. The CDR3 has 15 residues. CDR3 DNA: TGTGCCAGCAGCCAGAGGAGCACTAGCAATCAGCCCCAGCATTTT. Encoded protein: CASSQRSTSNQPQHF.

The chain links TRBV28 to TRBJ2-5; weak D call: TRBD1 (7 bases). This CDR3 comprises 14 residues. Germline V gene data show CDR1 as MDHEN and CDR2 as SYDVKM. The V and J ends lost 5 bases and 4 bases respectively, with 14 bases between them. CDR3 protein: CASSPAQGGETQYF. CDR3 nucleotides: TGTGCCAGCAGTCCGGCCCAGGGGGGAGAGACCCAGTACTTC.

This clone was found once. The chain links TRBV10-3 to TRBJ1-2; the match to TRBD1 covers 8 bases. Unmatched junction bases numbered 4, after V lost 6 bases and J lost 1 base. The CDR3 is made up of 14 amino acids. Looked up from germline, CDR1 is ENHRY and CDR2 is SYGVKD. CDR3 in DNA: TGTGCCATCAGATGGACAGGGAGTAACTATGGCTACACCTTC. Protein sequence: CAIRWTGSNYGYTF.

This sequence joins TRBV30 and TRBJ1-2; D might be TRBD1 (6 bases). Germline CDR1 GTSNPN, CDR2 SVGIG (reference sequence). Trimming shortened V by 2 bases and J by 4 bases, and 14 bases separated the two germline ends. The CDR3 loop spans 14 amino acids. CDR3 region: CAWSTPGGVYGYTF. In DNA, the CDR3 is TGTGCCTGGAGTACCCCGGGGGGCGTCTATGGCTACACCTTC.

V gene TRBV21-1 combines with J gene TRBJ2-1; no DNA check was done on the table's D call, TRBD1. TRBV21-1 corresponds to a pseudogene. The CDR3 loop spans 16 amino acids. The CDR3 here is CASSPQGPRMWNEQFF. The CDR3 DNA sequence: TGTGCCAGCAGCCCACAGGGCCCCAGGATGTGGAATGAGCAGTTCTTC.

The V and J genes are TRBV27 and TRBJ2-1; TRBD2 matches 9 bases. V shed 4 bases and J 6 bases; nucleotides not matched to a gene: 13. The germline CDR1 and CDR2 sequences are MNHEY and SMNVEV (reference sequence). This CDR3 region has 17 residues. CDR3 region: CASSSIFAGGPVNEQFF. CDR3 coding DNA: TGTGCCAGCAGTTCCATATTCGCGGGAGGGCCGGTCAATGAGCAGTTCTTC.

This chain connects TRBV6-1 to TRBJ1-5; the D gene is possibly TRBD1 (6 bases). V was pared by 4 bases and J by 3 bases, with 16 bases between. This CDR3 is built from 16 residues. Germline V gene data show CDR1 as MNHNS and CDR2 as SASEGT. This chain's CDR3 is CASSANRDRYNQPQHF. CDR3 coding DNA: TGTGCCAGCAGTGCGAACCGAGACAGGTACAATCAGCCCCAGCATTTT.

The CDR3 bases are TGTGCCACCAGTGCGAAGGTGGGCAGGGGGCCGTTCAATGAGCAGTTCTTC. This translates into CATSAKVGRGPFNEQFF. The V and J genes are TRBV24-1 and TRBJ2-1; 8 bases fit TRBD1. The ends lost 5 bases at V and 6 bases at J; junction bases unmatched: 14. The CDR3 consists of 17 residues. Germline V gene data show CDR1 as KGHDR and CDR2 as SFDVKD.

V and J are TRBV14 and TRBJ2-5; the D is unclear. The ends were cut back, 1 base at V and 5 bases at J, with 17 bases in the middle. Germline V CDR1 and CDR2: SGHDN, FVKESK. The CDR3 consists of 16 residues. The DNA of the CDR3 is TGTGCCAGCAGCCAAGGGGCCCACTCTTACTCGGAGACCCAGTACTTC. This encodes CASSQGAHSYSETQYF.

This clone turned up a few times. The J gene is TRBJ1-5, the V gene TRBV4-1, with TRBD1 as a possible D gene (6 bases). With 2 bases removed from V and 6 bases from J, the gap between germline ends came to 23 bases. The germline V gene encodes CDR1 MGHRA and CDR2 YSYEKL. The CDR3 length is 18 residues. The CDR3 reads CASSQLPTRDTRIQPQHF. As DNA, the CDR3 is TGCGCCAGCAGCCAATTACCTACCCGGGACACACGGATTCAGCCCCAGCATTTT.

This chain joins TRBV7-3 and TRBJ2-1; the match to TRBD2 covers 7 bases. V lost 5 bases and J lost 3; bases outside the gene matches: 7. The V gene's germline CDR1 is SGHTA and CDR2 FQGTGA. The CDR3 has 15 residues. DNA of the CDR3: TGTGCCAGCAGCCCCGGTGGCGGGGGCTACAATGAGCAGTTCTTC. Translation: CASSPGGGGYNEQFF.

The V call is TRBV11-3, the J call TRBJ1-1; D gene uncertain. The germline CDR1 and CDR2 sequences are SGHNT and YENEEA. CDR3 length: 12 residues. The V end lost 5 bases, the J end lost 7 bases, and 11 bases lay between the germline ends. The CDR3, as DNA: TGTGCCAGCAGCCCCCGGGGAGTTGAAGCTTTCTTT. It specifies CASSPRGVEAFF.

The rearrangement links TRBV11-2 to TRBJ2-2, with D hard to call. Germline-derived CDR1 and CDR2 are SGHAT and FQNNGV. The CDR3 contains 11 residues. The V end was cut by 6 bases, the J end by 9 bases, with 8 bases between. This CDR3 is CASSSGWELFF. The CDR3 bases are TGTGCCAGCAGTTCAGGCTGGGAGCTGTTTTTT.

In nucleotides, the CDR3 is TGTGCCAGTAGTAAGACAGTGGCGCAACTGGCGAGCTATGGCTACACCTTC. This sequence encodes CASSKTVAQLASYGYTF. The chain employs TRBV19 and TRBJ1-2; D may be TRBD1 (5 bases). The CDR3 is 17 residues long. The germline V gene has CDR1 LNHDA and CDR2 SQIVND (reference sequence). Trimming removed 4 bases at V and 4 bases at J, with 22 bases between.

CDR3 sequence: CASSFSVQATNEKLFF. For the CDR3, the DNA is TGTGCCAGCAGTTTTTCAGTACAGGCAACTAATGAAAAACTGTTTTTT. The rearrangement joins TRBV27 to TRBJ1-4, with D maybe TRBD1 (5 bases). V gave up 3 bases and J gave up 0 bases, with 11 bases separating them. The germline V gene has CDR1 MNHEY and CDR2 SMNVEV (reference sequence). This CDR3 contains 16 residues.

The chain joins TRBV19 to TRBJ1-6; possibly TRBD1 for D (6 bases). V gave up 4 bases and J gave up 9 bases, with 13 bases separating them. CDR1 is LNHDA, CDR2 SQIVND, per germline (reference sequence). The CDR3 covers 14 residues. CDR3 amino acids: CASSKQGNSSPLHF. The CDR3 DNA sequence: TGTGCCAGTAGTAAACAGGGAAATAGTTCACCCCTCCACTTT.